Following are 22 T cell receptor beta chains from one sample sequenced in a study of cytomegalovirus exposure and HLA in healthy donors. With 60 Vbeta and 13 Jbeta primers, the PCR was carried out. Generated by immunoSEQ multiplex PCR, the TCRdb table keeps only in-frame clones and is missing some. The sample has roughly 190,000 clones; roughly nine tenths are singletons. Sequenced: PBMCs. The receptors derive from a boy aged 2-15 years in good health and CMV-seronegative.

This clone was seen a single time. V usage is TRBV5-1 and J usage is TRBJ2-1; D call uncertain. This CDR3 contains 14 residues. V lost 5 bases, J lost 0 bases, and 9 bases lay in between. CDR1 SGHRS and CDR2 YFSETQ come from the germline V gene. The CDR3 reads CASRVFSSYNEQFF. The CDR3 bases are TGCGCCAGCAGGGTTTTTAGCTCCTACAATGAGCAGTTCTTC.

The chain carries TRBV7-9 and TRBJ2-3; D possibly corresponds to TRBD1 (6 bases). The ends were cut back, 6 bases at V and 4 bases at J, with 17 bases in the middle. Germline CDR1 is SEHNR and CDR2 is FQNEAQ (reference sequence). The CDR3 is 15 amino acids. The CDR3 region has the DNA TGTGCCAGCAGAGTAACAGGGATCGGTTCAGATACGCAGTATTTT. Translated, it gives CASRVTGIGSDTQYF.

This clone was picked up a small number of times. The J gene is TRBJ1-4, the V gene TRBV28; no definite D call. Trimming stripped 2 bases from V and 0 bases from J, with 4 bases between. CDR3 length equals 14 residues. Germline loops: CDR1 MDHEN, CDR2 SYDVKM. The CDR3 spells CASSLPATNEKLFF. The CDR3 DNA sequence: TGTGCCAGCAGTTTACCAGCAACTAATGAAAAACTGTTTTTT.

The chain recombines TRBV4-1 with TRBJ1-1; D is perhaps TRBD1 (6 bases). Per the germline V gene, CDR1 is MGHRA and CDR2 is YSYEKL. The CDR3 contains 13 residues. V was cut by 1 base and J by 4 bases, with 7 bases left in between. CDR3 sequence (DNA): TGCGCCAGCAGCCAAGTACAGGGCACTGAAGCTTTCTTT. As protein: CASSQVQGTEAFF.

This clone is a singleton in its sample. J is TRBJ2-1 and V is TRBV2; 8 bases match TRBD2. V dropped 4 bases and J dropped 7; count of bases not matched to a gene: 15. The CDR3 runs to 17 residues. The germline V gene has CDR1 SNHLY and CDR2 FYNNEI. CDR3 coding DNA: TGTGCCAGCAGTGGCCCGCCGGGGGGGACTAGTTTAAATGAGCAGTTCTTC. Encoded protein: CASSGPPGGTSLNEQFF.

The chain has TRBV5-1 and TRBJ2-3; TRBD1 agrees at 12 bases. V gave up 4 bases and J gave up 8 bases; unmatched junction bases: 20. Germline-derived CDR1 and CDR2 are SGHRS and YFSETQ. The CDR3 contains 19 residues. The CDR3 region has the DNA TGCGCCAGCAGCCCAGAGTTCCGGGGACAGGGGGCATGGGTGACTACGCAGTATTTT. This encodes CASSPEFRGQGAWVTTQYF. The whole variable domain, filled in from reference TRBV5-1 and TRBJ2-3, reads KAGVTQTPRYLIKTRGQQVTLSCSPISGHRSVSWYQQTPGQGLQFLFEYFSETQRNKGNFPGRFSGRQFSNSRSEMNVSTLELGDSALYLCASSPEFRGQGAWVTTQYFGPGTRLTVL.

The chain links TRBV30 to TRBJ2-7; perhaps TRBD2 as D (6 bases). V lost 7 bases, J lost 0 bases, and 13 bases lay in between. In germline, CDR1 is GTSNPN, CDR2 SVGIG (reference sequence). The CDR3 has 13 residues. The CDR3: CAFRDGSSYEQYF. The CDR3 DNA reads TGTGCCTTCCGGGACGGGAGCTCCTACGAGCAGTACTTC.

The chain joins TRBV28 to TRBJ2-7, with 11 bases identical to TRBD2. V lost 6 bases and J lost 2; bases outside the gene matches: 6. Germline V gives CDR1 MDHEN, CDR2 SYDVKM. The CDR3 spans 15 residues. In nucleotides, the CDR3 is TGTGCCAGCAGCTATGGACTAGCGGGTGCCTACGAGCAGTACTTC. Amino acids: CASSYGLAGAYEQYF.

J is TRBJ1-2 and V is TRBV2, with 11 bases lining up with TRBD1. Trimming removed 4 bases from V and 4 bases from J; junction bases left unmatched: 2. The CDR3 contains 14 residues. Germline V gene lookup returns CDR1 SNHLY and CDR2 FYNNEI. The CDR3 loop is CASSAGQGVYGYTF. The CDR3 nucleotides are TGTGCCAGCAGTGCGGGACAGGGGGTCTATGGCTACACCTTC.

J is TRBJ2-1 and V is TRBV28, with 11 bases that match TRBD2. V lost 7 bases, J lost 10 bases, and 12 bases stayed unmatched. Germline lookup yields CDR1 MDHEN and CDR2 SYDVKM. The CDR3 runs 15 residues. For the CDR3, the DNA is TGTGCCAGCACCACGGCATTAGCGGGAGGGGACGAGCAGTTCTTC. Encoded protein: CASTTALAGGDEQFF.

This sequence joins TRBV6-5 and TRBJ1-4, with D hard to call. This CDR3 has 13 residues. Germline V gene data show CDR1 as MNHEY and CDR2 as SVGAGI. Trimming cost V 8 bases and J 4 bases, with 11 bases left between them. The CDR3 DNA is TGTGCCAGCGGTGGGCAATTTAATGAAAAACTGTTTTTT. Encoded protein: CASGGQFNEKLFF.

This clone was counted a few times. V is TRBV6-5 and J is TRBJ2-5; TRBD1 matches 8 bases. After removal of 5 bases from V and 5 bases from J, the junction contained 7 bases not matched to a gene. Looked up from germline, CDR1 is MNHEY and CDR2 is SVGAGI. CDR3 length: 14 amino acids. The CDR3: CASSPMDRVETQYF. The CDR3 nucleotides are TGTGCCAGCAGTCCAATGGACAGGGTGGAGACCCAGTACTTC.

In regard to this clone: At one end, the junction sequence differs from germline, possibly due to a read error. The chain recombines TRBV5-1 with TRBJ2-5; 8 bases line up with TRBD1. This CDR3 is built from 14 residues. Germline lookup yields CDR1 SGHRS and CDR2 YFSETQ. CDR3 nucleotide sequence: TGCGCCAGCACCTTGACAGGGGCCCAAGAGACCCAGTACTTC. It codes for CASTLTGAQETQYF.

Concerning this clone: Other DNA sequences of this sample code for an identical CDR3. This sequence joins TRBV7-9 and TRBJ2-7; the match to TRBD1 covers 7 bases. Germline CDR1 is SEHNR and CDR2 is FQNEAQ (reference sequence). The CDR3 has 14 residues. With V trimmed by 1 base and J by 3 bases, 3 bases remained unmatched. The DNA for the CDR3 is TGTGCCAGCAGCTTAGACAGGGGCCTCTACGAGCAGTACTTC. Its translation: CASSLDRGLYEQYF.

The chain couples TRBV5-1 to TRBJ2-5; 8 positions agree with TRBD1. Germline V gene lookup returns CDR1 SGHRS and CDR2 YFSETQ. The CDR3 sequence is 14 residues long. J lost 4 bases, V lost 4 bases, and 6 bases had no gene match. CDR3 bases: TGCGCCAGCAGCACGGCCGGACAGGGAGAGACCCAGTACTTC. It codes for CASSTAGQGETQYF.

This clone was observed a single time. The chain joins TRBV5-1 to TRBJ2-7; tentatively, D is TRBD1 (6 bases). The CDR3 is 13 residues long. V was pared by 4 bases and J by 4 bases, with 12 bases between. Germline CDR1 is SGHRS and CDR2 is YFSETQ. The CDR3 DNA follows: TGCGCCAGCAGCACGACAGGCGCTTACGAGCAGTACTTC. This translates into CASSTTGAYEQYF.

This sequence joins TRBV15 and TRBJ2-3; D possibly corresponds to TRBD1 (6 bases). Germline values: CDR1 LNHNV, CDR2 YYDKDF (reference sequence). The CDR3 runs 13 residues. Trimming removed 5 bases at V and 5 bases at J, with 11 bases between. In DNA, the CDR3 is TGTGCCACCAGCGCCCCACAGGGAGATACGCAGTATTTT. This codes for CATSAPQGDTQYF. The variable domain in full, with the rest retrieved from reference TRBV15 and TRBJ2-3, is DAMVIQNPRYQVTQFGKPVTLSCSQTLNHNVMYWYQQKSSQAPKLLFHYYDKDFNNEADTPDNFQSRRPNTSFCFLDIRSPGLGDTAMYLCATSAPQGDTQYFGPGTRLTVL.

In regard to this clone: This CDR3 is also generated by other DNA sequences in the sample. The chain couples TRBV5-1 to TRBJ1-1; D is undetermined. The CDR3 has 13 amino acids. Per germline, CDR1 SGHRS and CDR2 YFSETQ. Trimming cost V 0 bases and J 1 base, with 4 bases left between them. The CDR3, as DNA: TGCGCCAGCAGCTTGGCCGGGAACACTGAAGCTTTCTTT. Protein: CASSLAGNTEAFF. The whole variable domain, filled in from reference TRBV5-1 and TRBJ1-1, reads KAGVTQTPRYLIKTRGQQVTLSCSPISGHRSVSWYQQTPGQGLQFLFEYFSETQRNKGNFPGRFSGRQFSNSRSEMNVSTLELGDSALYLCASSLAGNTEAFFGQGTRLTVV.

The V and J genes are TRBV7-9 and TRBJ1-2, with TRBD1 matching over 9 bases. CDR1 and CDR2 (germline): SEHNR, FQNEAQ (reference sequence). The CDR3 spans 14 residues. The V and J ends lost 4 bases and 2 bases, in that order; junction bases with no gene match: 2. CDR3 sequence reads: CASSSGQGNYGYTF. CDR3 in DNA: TGTGCCAGCAGCTCCGGACAGGGGAACTATGGCTACACCTTC.

This rearrangement joins TRBV28 to TRBJ2-6; TRBD2 matches at 7 bases. Germline V lookup: CDR1 MDHEN, CDR2 SYDVKM. J gave up 2 bases and V 2 bases, and 0 bases lay outside the gene matches. This CDR3 is 15 amino acids long. The CDR3 region has the DNA TGTGCCAGCAGTTTAGCGGGAGCTGGGGCCAACGTCCTGACTTTC. It is translated as CASSLAGAGANVLTF.

The genes are TRBV5-6 and TRBJ2-1, with 8 positions matching TRBD2. V was pared by 4 bases and J by 8 bases, with 8 bases of the junction left unmatched. The CDR3 runs to 14 residues. Per germline, CDR1 SGHDT and CDR2 YYEEEE. This CDR3 reads CASSMGLGVYEQFF. The DNA of the CDR3 is TGTGCCAGCAGCATGGGACTAGGAGTCTATGAGCAGTTCTTC.

The chain is built from TRBV30 and TRBJ2-5, with D tentatively TRBD2 (6 bases). The DNA end favors TRBJ2-7, so the J call may be wrong. This CDR3 comprises 13 residues. CDR1 GTSNPN and CDR2 SVGIG come from the germline V gene (reference sequence). The DNA of the CDR3 is TGTGCCTGGACCATTGGGGGGAAATACGAGCAGTACTTC. Amino acids: CAWTIGGKYEQYF.